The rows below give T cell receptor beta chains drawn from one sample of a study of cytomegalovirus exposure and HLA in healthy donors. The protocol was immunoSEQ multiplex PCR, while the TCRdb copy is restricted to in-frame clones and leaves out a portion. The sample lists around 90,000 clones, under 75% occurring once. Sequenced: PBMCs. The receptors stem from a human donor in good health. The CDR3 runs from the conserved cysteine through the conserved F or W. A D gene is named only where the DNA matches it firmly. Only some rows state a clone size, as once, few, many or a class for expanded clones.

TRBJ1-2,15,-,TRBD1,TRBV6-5,TGTGCCAGCAGCGGTGGGACAGGGGCTCCCTATGGCTACACCTTC,CASSGGTGAPYGYTF
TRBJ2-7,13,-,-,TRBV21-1,TGTGCCAGCACCGAAACCGGGACAGGGGAGCAGTACTTC,CASTETGTGEQYF
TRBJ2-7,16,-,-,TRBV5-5,TGTGCCAGCAGTCTAGGATCGGGGGGCCTTTCCTACGAGCAGTACTTC,CASSLGSGGLSYEQYF
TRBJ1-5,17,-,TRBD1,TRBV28,TGTGCCAGCAGTTTATTATCAGGGGGTAGGAGCAATCAGCCCCAGCATTTT,CASSLLSGGRSNQPQHF
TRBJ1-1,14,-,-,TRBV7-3,TGTGCCAGCAGCCCCGGGGGGCATGGCACTGAAGCTTTCTTT,CASSPGGHGTEAFF
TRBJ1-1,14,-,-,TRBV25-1,TGTGCCAGCAGTGCCCACGAGGTGGACACTGAAGCTTTCTTT,CASSAHEVDTEAFF
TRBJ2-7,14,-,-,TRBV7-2,TGTGCCAGCAGTTTAGGGCTGCCTCCCTACGAGCAGTACTTC,CASSLGLPPYEQYF
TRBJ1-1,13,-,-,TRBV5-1,TGCGCCAGCAGCTTGGCACAGGGCACTGAAGCTTTCTTT,CASSLAQGTEAFF
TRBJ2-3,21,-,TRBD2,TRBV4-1,TGCGCCAGCAGCCAAGGCCAGAGCCGGGCGGGGGGGTCTGCTAGCACAGATACGCAGTATTTT,CASSQGQSRAGGSASTDTQYF
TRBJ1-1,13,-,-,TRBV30,TGTGCCTGGAGTGTAGACGGAGGCACTGAAGCTTTCTTT,CAWSVDGGTEAFF
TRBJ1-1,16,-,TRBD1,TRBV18,TGTGCCAGCTCACACATAGGACAGGGGCTGAACACTGAAGCTTTCTTT,CASSHIGQGLNTEAFF
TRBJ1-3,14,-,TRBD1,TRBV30,TGTGCCTGGACCCAGGGGGCCTCTGGAAACACCATATATTTT,CAWTQGASGNTIYF
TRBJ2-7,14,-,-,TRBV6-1,TGTGCCAGCAGGGAGGGGGAGGGATCCTACGAGCAGTACTTC,CASREGEGSYEQYF
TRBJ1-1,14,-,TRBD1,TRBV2,TGTGCCAGCAGTGGGACAGGGGGCAGGACTGAAGCTTTCTTT,CASSGTGGRTEAFF
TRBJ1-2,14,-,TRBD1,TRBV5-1,TGCGCCAGCAGGCGGGACAGAGCTAACTATGGCTACACCTTC,CASRRDRANYGYTF
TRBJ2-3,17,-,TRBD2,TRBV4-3,TGCGCCAGCAGCCAGGGACTAGCCGGGAGATTCACAGATACGCAGTATTTT,CASSQGLAGRFTDTQYF
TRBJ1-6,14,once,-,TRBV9,TGTGCCAGCAGCGTGAGAACCGATAATTCACCCCTCCACTTT,CASSVRTDNSPLHF
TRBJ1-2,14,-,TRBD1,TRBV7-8,TGTGCCAGCAGCGGGCGGACAGGGGGAGAGGGCTACACCTTC,CASSGRTGGEGYTF
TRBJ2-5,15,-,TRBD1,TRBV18,TGTGCCAGCTCACCACAACCGGGACAGGAAGAGACCCAGTACTTC,CASSPQPGQEETQYF
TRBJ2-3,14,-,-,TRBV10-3,TGTGCCATCAGTCCAGGGGATGAGGGAGATACGCAGTATTTT,CAISPGDEGDTQYF
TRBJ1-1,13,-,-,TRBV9,TGTGCCAGCAGCTCCCGTCTGAACACTGAAGCTTTCTTT,CASSSRLNTEAFF
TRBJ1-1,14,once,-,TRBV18,TGTGCCAGCTCTGCTCAAGACAGAAACACTGAAGCTTTCTTT,CASSAQDRNTEAFF
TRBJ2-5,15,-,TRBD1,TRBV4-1,TGCGCCAGCAGCCGGACAGGACACTTGCAAGAGACCCAGTACTTC,CASSRTGHLQETQYF
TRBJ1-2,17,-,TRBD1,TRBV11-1,TGTGCCAGCAGCTTAGACGGAGCGGCAGGGGGCGACTATGGCTACACCTTC,CASSLDGAAGGDYGYTF
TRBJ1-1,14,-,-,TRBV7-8,TGTGCCAGCAGCTTAGCGTACAGGGAGACTGAAGCTTTCTTT,CASSLAYRETEAFF
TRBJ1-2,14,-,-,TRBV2,TGTGCCAGCAGTGTGACAGTGACTAACTATGGCTACACCTTC,CASSVTVTNYGYTF
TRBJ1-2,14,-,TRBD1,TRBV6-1,TGTGCCAGCAGTTTCGATCGGGACAGGGGCAGCTACACCTTC,CASSFDRDRGSYTF
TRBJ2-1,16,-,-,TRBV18,TGTGCCAGCTCACCAATGGGCACCGGCTCCTACAATGAGCAGTTCTTC,CASSPMGTGSYNEQFF
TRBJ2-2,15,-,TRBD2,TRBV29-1,TGCAGCGTCAAGGGAGGGACGCTTAACACCGGGGAGCTGTTTTTT,CSVKGGTLNTGELFF